This TCR beta chain emerged from a study of T cell responses to AZD1222 COVID-19 vaccine. Study-wide points: Dominant at 160-218 and 743-854, vaccine-associated CD4 TCRs also spanned spike. Spike-specific TCR breadth and depth both grew after two AZD1222 doses. Clonal diversity may have been underestimated, and the donors were mostly white British, with more females than males.

V lost 6 bases and J lost 3, with 20 bases in between. Germline CDR1 reads SQVTM; CDR2 reads ANQGSEA. This CDR3 has 16 amino acids. The protocol was immunoSEQ multiplex PCR, while the TCRdb copy is restricted to in-frame clones and leaves out a portion. The repertoire holds some 100,000 clones, approximately 87% seen once, with around 15% in the top ten. A note on this clone: Its target is unknown.

This material consisted of peripheral blood, taken on day 0 of AZD1222 vaccination. This chain uses TRBV29-1 with TRBJ2-2; D may match TRBD1 or TRBD2 (5 bases each). This TCR derives from an adult in good health. The CDR3 coding sequence is TGCAGCGTGCCGGTGGGACCTCACTCGGACACCGGGGAGCTGTTTTTT. Translated, it gives CSVPVGPHSDTGELFF.